A single sample gave rise to the 25 T cell receptor beta chains below, sequenced in a study of OX40 agonist ivuxolimab in advanced cancers. Only in-frame clones appear in the TCRdb table, and some are missing; sequencing was by immunoSEQ multiplex PCR. Altogether some 70,000 clones are present, roughly 88% being singletons, with the ten largest covering 2.8%. The sequencing used CD4+ or CD8+ T cells sorted from blood, collected in a trial of the OX40 agonist ivuxolimab. The receptors originated from an adult with an advanced solid tumor such as melanoma, head and neck, liver or kidney cancer.

The chain links TRBV28 to TRBJ1-5, with TRBD1 as a possible D gene (5 bases). Per germline, CDR1 MDHEN and CDR2 SYDVKM. Trimming removed 2 bases from V and 1 base from J, with 15 bases in between. The CDR3 has 17 residues. The CDR3 here is CASSLIFRARSNQPQHF. CDR3 in DNA: TGTGCCAGCAGTTTAATTTTCAGGGCCCGAAGCAATCAGCCCCAGCATTTT.

The sample holds one count of this clone. The J gene is TRBJ2-1, the V gene TRBV9, with TRBD1 identical over 7 bases. V trimming: 4 bases; J trimming: 6 bases; junction bases outside the gene matches: 10. Germline V gene sequence: CDR1 SGDLS, CDR2 YYNGEE. This CDR3 spans 15 amino acids. For the CDR3, the DNA is TGTGCCAGCAGCCTGACAGGGTTTCACTCCAATGAGCAGTTCTTC. Translating gives CASSLTGFHSNEQFF. The full variable domain, with the rest looked up from reference TRBV9 and TRBJ2-1, is DSGVTQTPKHLITATGQRVTLRCSPRSGDLSVYWYQQSLDQGLQFLIQYYNGEERAKGNILERFSAQQFPDLHSELNLSSLELGDSALYFCASSLTGFHSNEQFFGPGTRLTVL.

V usage is TRBV7-2 and J usage is TRBJ2-7; 8 nucleotides match TRBD2. V was pared by 0 bases and J by 4 bases, with 11 bases of the junction left unmatched. The CDR3 covers 17 residues. CDR1 SGHTA and CDR2 FQGNSA come from the germline V gene. As DNA, the CDR3 is TGTGCCAGCAGCTTAGCGCTCTCAGTCACGGGGGGGTACGAGCAGTACTTC. Protein product: CASSLALSVTGGYEQYF.

The chain combines TRBV7-2 with TRBJ2-1, with TRBD1 matching 8 bases. Germline CDR1 is SGHTA and CDR2 is FQGNSA. The CDR3 has 15 residues. Trimming removed 1 base from V and 2 bases from J; junction bases left unmatched: 1. In DNA form, the CDR3 reads TGTGCCAGCAGCTTAGAGGGACAGGCCTACAATGAGCAGTTCTTC. Protein: CASSLEGQAYNEQFF.

This sequence joins TRBV5-8 and TRBJ2-3; D may be TRBD1 (5 bases). CDR3 length: 14 amino acids. V was pared by 0 bases and J by 4 bases, with 9 bases between. Germline CDR1 reads SGHTS; CDR2 reads YDEGEE. The CDR3 region has the DNA TGTGCCAGCAGCTTGGGGCAGGGCCCAGATACGCAGTATTTT. Protein product: CASSLGQGPDTQYF.

The rearrangement uses TRBV28 and TRBJ2-6; possible D gene TRBD1, 7 bases. V gave up 3 bases and J gave up 4 bases, with 28 bases separating them. The germline V gene has CDR1 MDHEN and CDR2 SYDVKM. This CDR3 is 21 amino acids long. As DNA, the CDR3 is TGTGCCAGCAGTTTCACCACTATGGGACAGAAATCCGCGGGAGGGGCCAACGTCCTGACTTTC. Protein sequence: CASSFTTMGQKSAGGANVLTF.

V and J are TRBV4-2 and TRBJ1-6, with D perhaps matching TRBD1 (6 bases). Trimming left V 3 bases short and J 6 bases short, with 18 bases between. This CDR3 has 17 amino acids. Germline CDR1 is LGHNA and CDR2 is YNFKEQ. The CDR3 region is CASSHSDSILSNSPLHF. CDR3 nucleotides: TGTGCCAGCAGCCATTCGGACAGCATCCTGAGTAATTCACCCCTCCACTTT.

The V call is TRBV9, the J call TRBJ2-5; TRBD1 matches at 9 bases. Germline V gene data show CDR1 as SGDLS and CDR2 as YYNGEE. CDR3 size: 18 residues. After removal of 4 bases from V and 4 bases from J, the junction contained 17 bases not matched to a gene. CDR3 in DNA: TGTGCCAGCAGCCCCCCCGGGACAGGGCTTTTGGGCAGAGAGACCCAGTACTTC. This codes for CASSPPGTGLLGRETQYF.

This clone was picked up one time. The chain links TRBV2 to TRBJ2-7; perhaps TRBD1 as D (5 bases). CDR1 SNHLY and CDR2 FYNNEI come from the germline V gene. The CDR3 length is 12 residues. The ends were cut back, 6 bases at V and 4 bases at J, with 10 bases in the middle. CDR3 in DNA: TGTGCCAGCAGGAGAGACAGTTACGAGCAGTACTTC. Translated: CASRRDSYEQYF.

This sequence joins TRBV27 and TRBJ1-2; TRBD1 matches at 8 bases. This CDR3 spans 13 amino acids. CDR1 and CDR2 (germline): MNHEY, SMNVEV (reference sequence). The V gene end was trimmed by 3 bases and the J gene end by 5 bases; junction bases not matched to a gene: 2. The CDR3 bases are TGTGCCAGCAGTTTTACAGGGGGATATGGCTACACCTTC. Translation gives CASSFTGGYGYTF.

The gene calls are TRBV14 and TRBJ2-6; D not certain. Germline V gene data show CDR1 as SGHDN and CDR2 as FVKESK. V was pared by 5 bases and J by 3 bases, with 5 bases between. CDR3 length: 13 residues. CDR3: CASSGVGANVLTF. Written as DNA, the CDR3 is TGTGCCAGCAGCGGTGTTGGGGCCAACGTCCTGACTTTC.

The rearrangement uses TRBV18 and TRBJ1-5; 7 nucleotides agree with TRBD1. The CDR3 runs to 14 residues. Per germline, CDR1 KGHSH and CDR2 LQKENI. The junction had 3 bases not matched to a gene; V was cut back by 2 bases and J by 5 bases. CDR3 in DNA: TGTGCCAGCTCACCAGGGCAGGGGGATCAGCCCCAGCATTTT. Protein sequence: CASSPGQGDQPQHF.

The V gene is TRBV4-2, the J gene TRBJ2-5; 9 nucleotides agree with TRBD1. The V gene end was trimmed by 4 bases and the J gene end by 2 bases; junction bases not matched to a gene: 8. The CDR3 is 16 amino acids. The germline gives CDR1 LGHNA, CDR2 YNFKEQ. CDR3 protein: CASSPNRTGEQETQYF. The CDR3 DNA reads as TGTGCCAGCAGCCCGAACCGGACAGGGGAACAAGAGACCCAGTACTTC.

J is TRBJ1-2 and V is TRBV19; D possibly corresponds to TRBD1 (5 bases). Per germline, CDR1 LNHDA and CDR2 SQIVND (reference sequence). The CDR3 is 16 amino acids. The V end lost 0 bases, the J end lost 0 bases, and 11 bases lay between the germline ends. CDR3 residues: CASSIEWAGPNYGYTF. The CDR3 DNA reads TGTGCCAGTAGTATAGAATGGGCAGGGCCTAACTATGGCTACACCTTC.

Within the sample, this clone is medium-sized. The chain combines TRBV7-2 with TRBJ1-1, with D perhaps matching TRBD1 (6 bases). This CDR3 has 14 residues. Germline CDR1 and CDR2: SGHTA and FQGNSA. The V gene lost 1 base and the J gene lost 4 bases, with 10 bases spanning the gap. CDR3 in amino acids: CASSLEVRGTEAFF. In nucleotides, the CDR3 is TGTGCCAGCAGCTTAGAGGTCAGGGGCACTGAAGCTTTCTTT.

The chain recombines TRBV2 with TRBJ1-5; 7 positions match TRBD1. J lost 6 bases, V lost 7 bases, and 12 bases had no gene match. Looked up from germline, CDR1 is SNHLY and CDR2 is FYNNEI. The CDR3 runs to 15 residues. CDR3 amino acids: CASTESTGAAQPQHF. The CDR3 DNA follows: TGTGCCAGCACCGAAAGCACAGGGGCGGCTCAGCCCCAGCATTTT.

This clone was observed once. The chain combines TRBV7-9 with TRBJ2-3; 10 positions agree with TRBD2. From germline, CDR1 is SEHNR and CDR2 FQNEAQ (reference sequence). V lost 5 bases, J lost 4 bases, and 3 bases stayed unmatched. The CDR3 totals 14 residues. The CDR3 DNA reads as TGTGCCAGCAGCCCCCTAGCGGGGGCAGATACGCAGTATTTT. Protein: CASSPLAGADTQYF.

The chain uses TRBV5-6 and TRBJ1-5; maybe TRBD1 (5 bases). Germline CDR1 is SGHDT and CDR2 is YYEEEE. The V gene lost 0 bases and the J gene lost 2 bases, with 9 bases spanning the gap. CDR3 length equals 15 residues. In nucleotides, the CDR3 is TGTGCCAGCAGCTTGGGTTTGGGGGGCAATCAGCCCCAGCATTTT. It yields the protein CASSLGLGGNQPQHF.

The V gene is TRBV5-1, the J gene TRBJ2-2; D gene unclear. V dropped 1 base and J dropped 5 bases, with 12 bases sitting between them. CDR3 length: 15 amino acids. Germline CDR1 SGHRS, CDR2 YFSETQ. CDR3 DNA sequence: TGCGCCAGCAGCTTGAGACAAGATGGGACCGGGGAGCTGTTTTTT. Translated, it gives CASSLRQDGTGELFF.

This chain joins TRBV2 and TRBJ2-4, with 10 bases lining up with TRBD2. V shed 4 bases, J shed 15 bases, and the junction held 9 bases outside the gene matches. The CDR3 is 13 amino acids. Looked up from germline, CDR1 is SNHLY and CDR2 is FYNNEI. The CDR3 DNA reads as TGTGCCAGCAGTGCGGAGCGGGGGGGCCGTCCGTACTTC. Its protein is CASSAERGGRPYF.

The V call is TRBV19, the J call TRBJ2-5; a possible D gene is TRBD2 (5 bases). Trimming removed 3 bases at V and 5 bases at J, with 13 bases between. The CDR3 spans 14 residues. Germline CDR1 and CDR2: LNHDA and SQIVND (reference sequence). Here the CDR3 reads CASSMADWRETQYF. CDR3 in DNA: TGTGCCAGTAGTATGGCCGACTGGAGGGAGACCCAGTACTTC.

J is TRBJ2-5 and V is TRBV4-2; D uncertain. In germline, CDR1 is LGHNA, CDR2 YNFKEQ. Trimming took 5 bases from V and 0 from J, leaving 19 bases between them. There are 17 residues in the CDR3. The CDR3 is CASSAKESSYNQETQYF. In nucleotides, the CDR3 is TGTGCCAGCAGCGCCAAGGAATCGTCCTATAACCAAGAGACCCAGTACTTC.

This chain uses TRBV6-1 with TRBJ1-1; D is uncertain. Trimming cost V 6 bases and J 1 base, with 9 bases left between them. CDR1 is MNHNS, CDR2 SASEGT, per germline. The CDR3 covers 13 residues. CDR3 coding DNA: TGTGCCAGCAGGATCGGTGGGAACACTGAAGCTTTCTTT. This translates into CASRIGGNTEAFF.

The chain employs TRBV19 and TRBJ2-3, with 8 bases lining up with TRBD2. V lost 5 bases to trimming and J lost 4 bases; unmatched junction nucleotides: 8. This CDR3 comprises 15 residues. CDR1 and CDR2 from the germline V gene are LNHDA and SQIVND (reference sequence). The CDR3 sequence is CASSAPGLASDTQYF. In DNA, the CDR3 is TGTGCCAGTAGTGCCCCCGGACTAGCTTCAGATACGCAGTATTTT.

This chain uses TRBV28 with TRBJ2-2; tentative D call: TRBD2 (6 bases). Trimming removed 8 bases from V and 7 bases from J, with 17 bases in between. The CDR3 is made up of 14 amino acids. Looked up from germline, CDR1 is MDHEN and CDR2 is SYDVKM. CDR3 sequence reads: CASLNGGEIGELFF. CDR3 sequence (DNA): TGTGCCAGCCTCAATGGCGGGGAGATCGGGGAGCTGTTTTTT.